A selection of T cell receptor beta chains follows, all from one sample in a study of neurological immune-mediated disorders. TCRdb re-called the 5' RACE reads with MiXCR, one entry per CDR3 protein. The sample lists about 76,000 distinct CDR3 sequences, 17% occurring once. Sequencing was performed on PBMCs. All receptors derive from a woman between 35 and 50 years old in good health. Both conserved end residues are part of each CDR3. The D gene is left open where the match is weak. Only some rows state a clone size, as once, few, many or a class for expanded clones.

d_call: NA; clone_size: many; v_call: TRBV29-1; j_call: TRBJ1-2; cdr3_nt: TGCAGCGTTGGTAGTCGGGGAGGAGGAGACTATGGCTACACCTTC; cdr3_aa: CSVGSRGGGDYGYTF
d_call: TRBD1; clone_size: many; v_call: TRBV9; j_call: TRBJ2-5; cdr3_nt: TGTGCCAGCAGCGTCGGACAGGGGGCGGGAGAGACCCAGTACTTC; cdr3_aa: CASSVGQGAGETQYF
d_call: NA; clone_size: many; v_call: TRBV4-1; j_call: TRBJ1-1; cdr3_nt: TGCGCCAGCAGCCCTGGGCAGAACACTGAAGCTTTCTTT; cdr3_aa: CASSPGQNTEAFF
d_call: NA; clone_size: NA; v_call: TRBV5-5; j_call: TRBJ1-6; cdr3_nt: TGTGCCAGCAAAATGGAAGGGCAGGGGAACTCACCCCTCCACTTT; cdr3_aa: CASKMEGQGNSPLHF
d_call: NA; clone_size: NA; v_call: TRBV18; j_call: TRBJ2-5; cdr3_nt: TGTGCCAGCTCACCAAACGCAGGCGAAGAGACCCAGTACTTC; cdr3_aa: CASSPNAGEETQYF
d_call: TRBD2; clone_size: few; v_call: TRBV5-1; j_call: TRBJ2-1; cdr3_nt: TGCGCCAGCAGCTTGTTCGAGACTAGCGGTTCCAATGAGCAGTTCTTC; cdr3_aa: CASSLFETSGSNEQFF
d_call: NA; clone_size: many; v_call: TRBV5-1; j_call: TRBJ2-2; cdr3_nt: TGCGCCAGCTCCCCCCTGCGGGACACCGGGGAGCTGTTTTTT; cdr3_aa: CASSPLRDTGELFF
d_call: NA; clone_size: many; v_call: TRBV20-1; j_call: TRBJ1-2; cdr3_nt: TGCAGTGCTAACATGCGGGGTGGGGATGGCTACACCTTC; cdr3_aa: CSANMRGGDGYTF
d_call: NA; clone_size: many; v_call: TRBV20-1; j_call: TRBJ1-6; cdr3_nt: TGCAGTGCTAGTAGAACGGGGGTTAATTCACCCCTCCACTTT; cdr3_aa: CSASRTGVNSPLHF
d_call: TRBD2; clone_size: NA; v_call: TRBV20-1; j_call: TRBJ2-3; cdr3_nt: TGCAGTGCTAGTCGGCGGAGCGGGGACGCCGTGGGTACGCAGTATTTT; cdr3_aa: CSASRRSGDAVGTQYF
d_call: NA; clone_size: many; v_call: TRBV2; j_call: TRBJ1-1; cdr3_nt: TGTGCCAGCAGGAACGGTATTGAAGCTTTCTTT; cdr3_aa: CASRNGIEAFF
d_call: NA; clone_size: NA; v_call: TRBV5-6; j_call: TRBJ1-1; cdr3_nt: TGTGCCAGCAACCTTGGGGGAAACACTGAAGCTTTCTTT; cdr3_aa: CASNLGGNTEAFF
d_call: NA; clone_size: NA; v_call: TRBV20-1; j_call: TRBJ2-2; cdr3_nt: TGCAGTGCTAGAGATAGCGGAGAATATAGCGGGGAGCTGTTTTTT; cdr3_aa: CSARDSGEYSGELFF
d_call: NA; clone_size: many; v_call: TRBV20-1; j_call: TRBJ1-5; cdr3_nt: TGCAGTGCTAGAGGAGTCGAAGGATCCGGACCCCAGCATTTT; cdr3_aa: CSARGVEGSGPQHF
d_call: NA; clone_size: many; v_call: TRBV11-3; j_call: TRBJ2-3; cdr3_nt: TGTGCCAGCAGCTTAACGGCTAGCACAGATACGCAGTATTTT; cdr3_aa: CASSLTASTDTQYF
d_call: TRBD2; clone_size: many; v_call: TRBV11-2; j_call: TRBJ2-7; cdr3_nt: TGTGCCAGCTCCGCTAGCGGGGGCCCTTACGAGCAGTACTTC; cdr3_aa: CASSASGGPYEQYF
d_call: NA; clone_size: many; v_call: TRBV5-1; j_call: TRBJ1-2; cdr3_nt: TGCGCCAGCAGCTTGTCCGGGGAGGAGGGCTACACCTTC; cdr3_aa: CASSLSGEEGYTF
d_call: NA; clone_size: NA; v_call: TRBV18; j_call: TRBJ2-3; cdr3_nt: TGTGCCAGCTCGCCGGAACAGGTTAAAAGTACGCAGTATTTT; cdr3_aa: CASSPEQVKSTQYF
d_call: NA; clone_size: NA; v_call: TRBV3-1; j_call: TRBJ2-3; cdr3_nt: TGTGCCAGCAGCCAGGATAGCGGACCCACAGATACGCAGTATTTT; cdr3_aa: CASSQDSGPTDTQYF
d_call: NA; clone_size: few; v_call: TRBV20-1; j_call: TRBJ2-2; cdr3_nt: TGCAGTGCTTCACCGACAGGGAGGGTCTTCTCGAACACCGGGGAGCTGTTTTTT; cdr3_aa: CSASPTGRVFSNTGELFF
d_call: NA; clone_size: many; v_call: TRBV7-8; j_call: TRBJ2-5; cdr3_nt: TGTGCCAGCAGCTTCGAGGTGGCGGAGACCCAGTACTTC; cdr3_aa: CASSFEVAETQYF
d_call: TRBD2; clone_size: many; v_call: TRBV12-3/TRBV12-4; j_call: TRBJ2-5; cdr3_nt: TGTGCCAGCAGTTTAGAGTCGATAGCGGGGACTCCAGAGACCCAGTACTTC; cdr3_aa: CASSLESIAGTPETQYF
d_call: TRBD1; clone_size: many; v_call: TRBV20-1; j_call: TRBJ1-1; cdr3_nt: TGCAGACTTGCAGGGGGCGCGGGCACTGAAGCTTTCTTT; cdr3_aa: CRLAGGAGTEAFF
d_call: TRBD2; clone_size: NA; v_call: TRBV28; j_call: TRBJ2-2; cdr3_nt: TGTGCCAGCAATCCACCGGGGAGGGGCACCGGGGAGCTGTTTTTT; cdr3_aa: CASNPPGRGTGELFF
d_call: TRBD2; clone_size: many; v_call: TRBV20-1; j_call: TRBJ2-1; cdr3_nt: TGCAGTGCTCCCCCGGGACTAGCGGGGAGCAATGAGCAGTTCTTC; cdr3_aa: CSAPPGLAGSNEQFF
d_call: NA; clone_size: many; v_call: TRBV10-3; j_call: TRBJ2-6; cdr3_nt: TGTGCCATCAGTGAGTTGGCCGCGGGGTCCAACGTCCTGACTTTC; cdr3_aa: CAISELAAGSNVLTF
d_call: TRBD2; clone_size: NA; v_call: TRBV7-2; j_call: TRBJ2-5; cdr3_nt: TGTGCCAGCAGCTTAATGGCGGGGGGGAGTATTGGGACCCAGTACTTC; cdr3_aa: CASSLMAGGSIGTQYF
d_call: NA; clone_size: NA; v_call: TRBV9; j_call: TRBJ2-7; cdr3_nt: TGTGCCAGCAATCGGCACAGATCCTACGAGCAGTACTTC; cdr3_aa: CASNRHRSYEQYF
d_call: TRBD1; clone_size: NA; v_call: TRBV4-3; j_call: TRBJ1-2; cdr3_nt: TGCGCCAGCAGTCTAGGGACAGGGAGCTATGGCTACACCTTC; cdr3_aa: CASSLGTGSYGYTF
d_call: NA; clone_size: many; v_call: TRBV20-1; j_call: TRBJ2-3; cdr3_nt: TGCAGTGCTCCTCCGGGACTCGTCACAGATACGCAGTATTTT; cdr3_aa: CSAPPGLVTDTQYF
d_call: TRBD1; clone_size: many; v_call: TRBV12-3/TRBV12-4; j_call: TRBJ2-3; cdr3_nt: TGTGCCAGCAGTTCCGGGACAGGGAGAGATACGCAGTATTTT; cdr3_aa: CASSSGTGRDTQYF
d_call: TRBD1; clone_size: many; v_call: TRBV5-6; j_call: TRBJ1-1; cdr3_nt: TGTGCCAGCAGCATCCACAGGGGAAAGAACACTGAAGCTTTCTTT; cdr3_aa: CASSIHRGKNTEAFF
d_call: NA; clone_size: many; v_call: TRBV2; j_call: TRBJ2-7; cdr3_nt: TGTGCCAGCAGTGAGGCCTACGAGCAGTACTTC; cdr3_aa: CASSEAYEQYF
d_call: NA; clone_size: many; v_call: TRBV10-2; j_call: TRBJ2-7; cdr3_nt: TGCGCCAGCGGGCCGGGGCCGAGCTCCTACGAGCAGTACTTC; cdr3_aa: CASGPGPSSYEQYF
d_call: TRBD1; clone_size: many; v_call: TRBV6-1; j_call: TRBJ2-2; cdr3_nt: TGTGCCTCAGCACAGGGGGCCGTCACCGGGGAGCTGTTTTTT; cdr3_aa: CASAQGAVTGELFF
d_call: NA; clone_size: many; v_call: TRBV5-1; j_call: TRBJ2-3; cdr3_nt: TGCGCCAGCGCCCTGGGCTGGGAAACGGCCGATACGCAGTATTTT; cdr3_aa: CASALGWETADTQYF
d_call: TRBD2; clone_size: many; v_call: TRBV11-2; j_call: TRBJ2-3; cdr3_nt: TGTGCCAGCAGCTCCGGGACTAAAGCTACAGATACGCAGTATTTT; cdr3_aa: CASSSGTKATDTQYF
d_call: NA; clone_size: few; v_call: TRBV19; j_call: TRBJ2-2; cdr3_nt: TGTGCCAGTAGTATGAGAGCCCGGGACACCGGGGAGCTGTTTTTT; cdr3_aa: CASSMRARDTGELFF
d_call: TRBD1; clone_size: many; v_call: TRBV27; j_call: TRBJ1-1; cdr3_nt: TGTGCCAGCAGTTTCAGTCTGTTGGGACAGGGTGTGAACACTGAAGCTTTCTTT; cdr3_aa: CASSFSLLGQGVNTEAFF
d_call: NA; clone_size: few; v_call: TRBV12-5; j_call: TRBJ1-1; cdr3_nt: TGTGCTAGTGGTTTGGTACTGACAGGAGATAATTTTGAAGCTTTCTTT; cdr3_aa: CASGLVLTGDNFEAFF
d_call: NA; clone_size: many; v_call: TRBV7-6; j_call: TRBJ2-3; cdr3_nt: TGTGCCAGCAGCTTAGACCGGGGGGCCACAGATACGCAGTATTTT; cdr3_aa: CASSLDRGATDTQYF
d_call: TRBD2; clone_size: many; v_call: TRBV7-2; j_call: TRBJ2-3; cdr3_nt: TGTGCCAGCAGCAATAGCGGGGGGGCAGACACAGATACGCAGTATTTT; cdr3_aa: CASSNSGGADTDTQYF
d_call: TRBD1; clone_size: NA; v_call: TRBV7-9; j_call: TRBJ1-2; cdr3_nt: TGTGCCAGCACCGCGACAGGGGTTAACTATGGCTACACCTTC; cdr3_aa: CASTATGVNYGYTF
d_call: NA; clone_size: many; v_call: TRBV28; j_call: TRBJ1-2; cdr3_nt: TGTGCCGCCAGTCCGGCTTTAGCGGTTTCCCGCTATGGCTACACCTTC; cdr3_aa: CAASPALAVSRYGYTF
d_call: NA; clone_size: many; v_call: TRBV6-2/TRBV6-3; j_call: TRBJ1-1; cdr3_nt: TGTGCCAGCAGTTATGGGGTATTACCTGAAGCTTTCTTT; cdr3_aa: CASSYGVLPEAFF
d_call: TRBD1; clone_size: many; v_call: TRBV7-9; j_call: TRBJ2-7; cdr3_nt: TGTGCCAGCAGGCCCGGGACAGGGAAGCGCGAGCAGTACTTC; cdr3_aa: CASRPGTGKREQYF
d_call: TRBD2; clone_size: NA; v_call: TRBV12-3/TRBV12-4; j_call: TRBJ2-3; cdr3_nt: TGTGTCAGCAGAAAAGGGCGGGGGTGGACAGATACGCAGTATTTT; cdr3_aa: CVSRKGRGWTDTQYF
d_call: NA; clone_size: NA; v_call: TRBV20-1; j_call: TRBJ1-1; cdr3_nt: TGCAGTATTCCGTCACCGGGGGACACTGACGCTTTCTTT; cdr3_aa: CSIPSPGDTDAFF
d_call: NA; clone_size: many; v_call: TRBV5-6; j_call: TRBJ1-1; cdr3_nt: TGTGCCAGCAGCTTGGGGTGGACTGAAGCTTTCTTT; cdr3_aa: CASSLGWTEAFF
d_call: NA; clone_size: many; v_call: TRBV20-1; j_call: TRBJ1-2; cdr3_nt: TGCAGTGCTACCCGGGGCGATGGCTACACCTTC; cdr3_aa: CSATRGDGYTF
d_call: NA; clone_size: many; v_call: TRBV7-2; j_call: TRBJ2-2; cdr3_nt: TGTGCCAGCAGCCCCCGGACCGGGGAGCTGTTTTTT; cdr3_aa: CASSPRTGELFF
d_call: NA; clone_size: many; v_call: TRBV7-3; j_call: TRBJ2-2; cdr3_nt: TGTGCCAGCAGCTTAAGGTCGGGTAGTACCGGGGAGCTGTTTTTT; cdr3_aa: CASSLRSGSTGELFF
d_call: NA; clone_size: NA; v_call: TRBV6-5; j_call: TRBJ1-2; cdr3_nt: TGTGCCAGCAGTTACTCGGTACGGGGCCATGGCTACACCTTC; cdr3_aa: CASSYSVRGHGYTF
d_call: TRBD1; clone_size: many; v_call: TRBV4-1; j_call: TRBJ1-1; cdr3_nt: TGCGCCAGCAGCCAAGTACAGGGGGACACTGAAGCTTTCTTT; cdr3_aa: CASSQVQGDTEAFF
d_call: NA; clone_size: NA; v_call: TRBV12-3/TRBV12-4; j_call: TRBJ1-3; cdr3_nt: TGTGCCAGCAGTCACAGGGCGTCCGGAAACACCATATATTTT; cdr3_aa: CASSHRASGNTIYF